The 17 T cell receptor beta chains in this list originate from one sample, sequenced in a study of response to subunit inactivated influenza vaccine listed by TCRdb under 2018. Library construction relied on RT-PCR. The listed sequencing device is Illumina HiSeq 2500. The raw public data were reprocessed by TCRdb itself: fastp quality trimming at Q25, MiXCR clonotype calling, in-frame beta chains only. All rows with the same CDR3 protein become a single entry with the most common DNA and genes. The sample includes under 950,000 distinct CDR3 sequences, with 20% to 25% observed a single time. The ten largest clones represent 10% of the sample. The sample here was PBMCs from blood, taken 4 to 6 days after vaccination. These TCRs come from a man aged 50-59 years who received an inactivated influenza vaccine. Donor details come from another sample of the same person, matched by shared clones.

Here the CDR3 reads CASRRTGLEEQYF. CDR3 sequence (DNA): TGTGCCAGCAGACGGACAGGTCTAGAGGAGCAGTACTTC. The rearrangement joins TRBV12-3 or TRBV12-4 to TRBJ2-7; 7 bases fit TRBD1. The junction had 9 bases not matched to a gene; V was cut back by 6 bases and J by 7 bases. CDR3 size: 13 residues.

This clonotype was recorded a few times. This sequence joins TRBV12-3 or TRBV12-4 and TRBJ2-7; D uncertain. The ends were cut back, 7 bases at V and 6 bases at J, with 10 bases in the middle. The CDR3 consists of 11 residues. This CDR3 is CASTQTGEQYF. The CDR3 coding sequence is TGTGCCAGCACCCAGACGGGCGAGCAGTACTTC.

This clonotype has only a few counts. As DNA, the CDR3 is TGCGCCAGCAGCTTGCAACAGGGGAGTGGAAACACCATATATTTT. Translating it yields CASSLQQGSGNTIYF. The V and J genes are TRBV5-1 and TRBJ1-3; 7 nucleotides agree with TRBD1. Looked up from germline, CDR1 is SGHRS and CDR2 is YFSETQ. The CDR3 is 15 amino acids. V lost 1 base and J lost 3; bases outside the gene matches: 4.

This chain uses TRBV28 with TRBJ2-7; 8 bases line up with TRBD2. V dropped 3 bases and J dropped 0; count of bases not matched to a gene: 4. The length of the CDR3 is 15 residues. Germline CDR1 MDHEN, CDR2 SYDVKM. CDR3 in DNA: TGTGCCAGCAGTTTTGGCGGGGGGCCCTCCTACGAGCAGTACTTC. Translating it yields CASSFGGGPSYEQYF.

This clonotype has just a few counts. The chain has TRBV6-1 and TRBJ2-5, with 8 bases matching TRBD2. With V trimmed by 6 bases and J by 5 bases, 8 bases remained unmatched. The length of the CDR3 is 14 residues. The germline gives CDR1 MNHNS, CDR2 SASEGT. The CDR3 coding sequence is TGTGCCAGCAGCGTCAGCGGGAGCTGGGAGACCCAGTACTTC. Residues: CASSVSGSWETQYF.

This clonotype was detected only a few times. The chain employs TRBV20-1 and TRBJ2-7; 7 bases are shared with TRBD1. CDR1 is DFQATT and CDR2 is SNEGSKA in the germline V gene (reference sequence). V was pared by 4 bases and J by 2 bases, with 8 bases of the junction left unmatched. The CDR3 loop spans 14 amino acids. CDR3 sequence (DNA): TGCAGTGCTACAGAAGGGACAGCCACCTACGAGCAGTACTTC. Its protein is CSATEGTATYEQYF.

This clonotype was seen at least ten times. V is TRBV20-1 and J is TRBJ2-7; no clear D. This CDR3 comprises 13 residues. The germline CDR1 and CDR2 sequences are DFQATT and SNEGSKA (reference sequence). The V and J ends lost 1 base and 2 bases respectively, with 9 bases between them. The CDR3 spells CSARGAGTYEQYF. The CDR3 nucleotides read TGCAGTGCTAGAGGTGCAGGAACCTACGAGCAGTACTTC.

The chain joins TRBV5-1 to TRBJ2-7; 7 nucleotides agree with TRBD1. CDR3 length equals 15 residues. J gave up 0 bases and V 6 bases, and 9 bases lay outside the gene matches. Germline V gene data show CDR1 as SGHRS and CDR2 as YFSETQ. This CDR3 is CASTLWTGRSYEQYF. In DNA, the CDR3 is TGCGCCAGCACCTTATGGACAGGACGCTCCTACGAGCAGTACTTC.

The V call is TRBV15, the J call TRBJ2-1, with D unclear. The V end lost 4 bases, the J end lost 5 bases, and 6 bases lay between the germline ends. CDR3 length: 12 amino acids. CDR1 and CDR2 (germline): LNHNV, YYDKDF (reference sequence). The CDR3 loop reads CATSTVHNEQFF. The CDR3 DNA reads TGTGCCACCAGCACAGTACACAATGAGCAGTTCTTC.

Concerning this clonotype: The junction does not match germline at one end; this may be a read error. As DNA, the CDR3 is TGCTCCAGCAGCCAAGATCCGGGGAGGCTCAGTGAGCAGTTCTTC. Its translation: CSSSQDPGRLSEQFF. V and J are TRBV4-3 and TRBJ2-1, with D tentatively TRBD2 (6 bases). The CDR3 runs to 15 residues. From germline, CDR1 is LGHNA and CDR2 YSLEER.

This clonotype has a count of ten or more. The V and J genes are TRBV10-3 and TRBJ2-3; D ambiguous. Trimming stripped 8 bases from V and 4 bases from J, with 10 bases between. The CDR3 runs 12 residues. Per the germline V gene, CDR1 is ENHRY and CDR2 is SYGVKD. The CDR3 region has the DNA TGTGCCATCGGAGCACCAGCAGATACGCAGTATTTT. Its translation is CAIGAPADTQYF.

This clonotype was found a few times. J is TRBJ1-6 and V is TRBV6-5; D is undetermined. V was clipped by 4 bases and J by 0 bases, with 7 bases between them. The CDR3 runs to 15 residues. Germline assignment: CDR1 MNHEY and CDR2 SVGAGI. The CDR3 loop is CASSSSRSYNSPLHF. CDR3 DNA: TGTGCCAGCAGTTCCTCGCGCTCCTATAATTCACCCCTCCACTTT.

This rearrangement joins TRBV19 to TRBJ1-6; tentatively, D is TRBD1 (6 bases). This CDR3 is built from 16 residues. CDR1 LNHDA and CDR2 SQIVND come from the germline V gene (reference sequence). Between the trimmed V and J ends, which lost 4 bases and 0 bases, there was a span of 10 bases. CDR3 sequence (DNA): TGTGCCAGTAGTACACAGGGAGACTCCTATAATTCACCCCTCCACTTT. As protein: CASSTQGDSYNSPLHF.

This clonotype turned up a few times. V is TRBV7-2 and J is TRBJ2-5; the D gene could be TRBD1 or TRBD2 (6 bases each). The CDR3 covers 14 residues. Germline values: CDR1 SGHTA, CDR2 FQGNSA. The V end was cut by 3 bases, the J end by 1 base, with 9 bases between. The CDR3 loop reads CASSFRGRQETQYF. The DNA for the CDR3 is TGTGCCAGCAGCTTCCGGGGGCGCCAAGAGACCCAGTACTTC.

This chain links TRBV6-1 with TRBJ1-2; 7 positions match TRBD1. Germline lookup yields CDR1 MNHNS and CDR2 SASEGT. Trimming took 6 bases from V and 7 from J; bases not matched to a gene: 14. There are 15 residues in the CDR3. The CDR3 nucleotides are TGTGCCAGCAGGACCCTCGTAGAGGGGGCCGGTGGCTACACCTTC. Protein sequence: CASRTLVEGAGGYTF.

V gene TRBV6-1 combines with J gene TRBJ1-4, with D tentatively TRBD1 (5 bases). This CDR3 has 14 residues. The V gene lost 8 bases and the J gene lost 0 bases, with 10 bases spanning the gap. CDR1 MNHNS and CDR2 SASEGT come from the germline V gene. CDR3 sequence: CASGGPSTNEKLFF. The CDR3 DNA is TGTGCCAGCGGGGGACCCTCAACTAATGAAAAACTGTTTTTT.

The V and J genes are TRBV7-2 and TRBJ2-3; a possible D gene is TRBD2 (6 bases). The CDR3 contains 17 residues. The V end was cut by 6 bases, the J end by 3 bases, with 22 bases between. Germline CDR1 SGHTA, CDR2 FQGNSA. The CDR3 sequence: CASSFPRSGVLTDTQYF. The CDR3 nucleotides read TGTGCCAGCAGTTTTCCCCGGTCGGGGGTATTGACAGATACGCAGTATTTT.